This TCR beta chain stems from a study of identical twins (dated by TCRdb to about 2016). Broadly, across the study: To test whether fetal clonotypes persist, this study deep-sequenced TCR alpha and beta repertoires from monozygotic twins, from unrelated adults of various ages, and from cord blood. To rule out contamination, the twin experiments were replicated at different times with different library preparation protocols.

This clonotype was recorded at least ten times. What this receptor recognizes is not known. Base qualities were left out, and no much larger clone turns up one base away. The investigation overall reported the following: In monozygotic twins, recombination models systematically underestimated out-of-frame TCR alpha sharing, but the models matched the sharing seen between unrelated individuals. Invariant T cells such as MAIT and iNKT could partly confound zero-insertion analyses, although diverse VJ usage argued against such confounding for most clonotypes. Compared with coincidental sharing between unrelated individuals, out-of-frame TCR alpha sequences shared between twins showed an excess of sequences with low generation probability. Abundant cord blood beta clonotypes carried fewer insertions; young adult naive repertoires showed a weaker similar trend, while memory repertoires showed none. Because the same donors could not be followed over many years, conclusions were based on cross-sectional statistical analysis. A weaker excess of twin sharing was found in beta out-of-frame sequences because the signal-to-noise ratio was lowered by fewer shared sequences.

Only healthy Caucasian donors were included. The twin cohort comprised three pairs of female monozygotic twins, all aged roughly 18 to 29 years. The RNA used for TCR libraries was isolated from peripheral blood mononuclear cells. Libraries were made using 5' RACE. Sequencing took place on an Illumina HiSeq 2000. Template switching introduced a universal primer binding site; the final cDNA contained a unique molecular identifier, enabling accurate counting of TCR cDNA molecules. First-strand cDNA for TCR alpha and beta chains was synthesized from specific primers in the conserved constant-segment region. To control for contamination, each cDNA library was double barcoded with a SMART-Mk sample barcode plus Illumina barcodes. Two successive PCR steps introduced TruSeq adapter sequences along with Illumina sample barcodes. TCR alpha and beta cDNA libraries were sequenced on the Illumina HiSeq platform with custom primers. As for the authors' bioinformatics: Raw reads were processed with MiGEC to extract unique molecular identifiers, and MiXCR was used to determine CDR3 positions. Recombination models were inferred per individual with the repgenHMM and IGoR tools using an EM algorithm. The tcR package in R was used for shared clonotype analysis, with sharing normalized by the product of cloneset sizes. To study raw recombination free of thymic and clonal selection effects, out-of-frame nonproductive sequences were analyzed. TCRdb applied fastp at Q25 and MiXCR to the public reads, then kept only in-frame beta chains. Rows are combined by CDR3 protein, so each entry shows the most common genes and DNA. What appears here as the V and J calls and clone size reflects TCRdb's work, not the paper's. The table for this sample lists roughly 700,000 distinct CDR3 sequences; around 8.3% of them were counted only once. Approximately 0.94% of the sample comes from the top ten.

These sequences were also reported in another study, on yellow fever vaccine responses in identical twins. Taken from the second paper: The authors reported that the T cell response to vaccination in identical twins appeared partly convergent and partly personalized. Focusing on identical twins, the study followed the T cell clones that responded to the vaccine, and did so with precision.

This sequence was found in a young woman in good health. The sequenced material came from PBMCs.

The CDR3 reads CASSQDLNSNGGRAYEQYF. The DNA reads TGCGCCAGCAGCCAAGATCTAAATTCGAATGGGGGGAGAGCCTACGAGCAGTACTTC. The rearranged chain carries TRBV4-3 and TRBJ2-7; the D region possibly corresponds to TRBD2 (6 bases align). V is cut by 0 bases and J by 2 bases, and the space between the germline ends is 23 bases. The germline V gene encodes CDR1 LGHNA and CDR2 YSLEER. From the cysteine up to the phenylalanine, the CDR3 has a length of 19 residues. Only the CDR3 region is kept as DNA, spanning 57 bases read in frame from base 1.